This TCR beta chain is from a study of cytomegalovirus exposure and HLA in healthy donors (dated by TCRdb to 2017 to 2019). With regard to the full study: A later analysis indicated that the roughly 130 validation repertoires were generated on the platform also employed for the 670 or so repertoires of the first cohort. High-throughput TCR immunosequencing, statistical association of individual TCRs with disease status, and machine learning were combined to predict cytomegalovirus infection status. The aim of the study was to test whether cataloging public T cell receptors could identify signatures of past pathogen exposure. Besides the first cohort of under 700 subjects, a separate validation cohort made up of 95 to 150 different subjects was used.

Separate from the roughly 660-subject first cohort, the validation cohort of roughly 110 subjects was the group to which the donors belonged. The receptor library was made with the immunoSEQ multiplex PCR assay. Concerning the study's data processing: A statistical classification framework was built for diagnosing cytomegalovirus status from the catalog of TCR beta chain sequences. The table was pulled from immuneACCESS by TCRdb, which kept in-frame rearrangements only. Such tables lose some clones; where checked, under half of the loss comes from unresolved V genes, and the rest has no known cause. That table is the source of V, J and clone size, and D and trimming were worked out from the DNA. In all, the sample holds just under 150,000 clones, and roughly 89% of those were seen once. 4.5% to 5.5% of the sample lies in the top ten. Details on this clone: Which antigen it targets is not known. Per-base quality was not reported, and no clone a single base away is much larger than it.

The investigation overall reported the following: The validation cohort had no HLA typing available for a later analysis, so co-occurrence within that cohort was assessed over all 120 or so repertoires. While some public TCRs were present in many individuals, most TCR sequences turned up only very rarely across donors. A few of the identified cytomegalovirus-associated TCR beta chains were confirmed in vitro to be specific for cytomegalovirus antigens. Subsequent analysis determined that TCRs grouped into clusters in the first cohort also showed a tendency toward co-occurrence across the 130 or so validation repertoires, and approximately 93% of cluster scores exceeded 0. The study listed 164 TCR beta chains as associated with cytomegalovirus. According to the authors, the approach could potentially be generalized to other disease states and immunological phenotypes. The classifier was reported to diagnose cytomegalovirus status with high specificity and sensitivity in both the original and validation cohorts.

The specimen sequenced was PBMCs. This clonotype originated in a man aged 18 to 29 in good health and CMV-seropositive.

The DNA reads TGCGCCAGCAGCCAAGATTCGACCACAGCCTACGAGCAGTACTTC. Its protein reads: CASSQDSTTAYEQYF. The chain links TRBV4-1 with TRBJ2-7, with no D gene named confidently. Cut back by 0 bases and 2 bases, the V and J ends lie 11 bases apart. CDR1 and CDR2 (MGHRA, YSYEKL) derive from the germline V gene. The CDR3 holds 15 amino acids from the cysteine to the phenylalanine. Kept here is only the CDR3 DNA, which spans 45 bases and is read in frame from base 1.